This entry features one T cell receptor beta chain sequence. The antigen is unknown. Germline V gives CDR1 MNHEY, CDR2 SVGAGI. CDR3 length equals 15 residues. After removal of 1 base from V and 8 bases from J, the junction contained 9 bases not matched to a gene. These data come from a study of T-cell memory formation after mild COVID-19. Background on the study: Clusters of TCRs were largely donor specific.

TCRdb processed the 5' RACE reads anew with MiXCR; each CDR3 protein has one entry. Among a few hundred thousand distinct CDR3 sequences listed, more than 15% were seen once. Study-wide findings and caveats: The study found contracting CD4+ clones mainly in CM and EM and contracting CD8+ clones in EMRA.

The sequenced sample was PBMCs or a T cell subset sorted from them (not recorded which). The V and J genes are TRBV6-5 and TRBJ1-2; 8 bases align to TRBD1. This TCR was recovered from a man aged 18 to 30 who had mild COVID-19 (a few samples of this study predate the infection). Cell type and time point are not known. The CDR3 reads CASSYLRTGLTGYTF. CDR3 bases: TGTGCCAGCAGTTACTTAAGGACAGGGCTTACGGGCTACACCTTC.